This entry features one T cell receptor beta chain sequence. This specimen belongs to a study of T cell changes during pregnancy in multiple sclerosis. Germline assignment: CDR1 SQVTM and CDR2 ANQGSEA. The J segment lost 6 bases and the V segment lost 4 bases, leaving 9 bases of the junction unmatched. CDR3 size: 15 residues. Measured with immunoSEQ multiplex PCR; TCRdb has only the in-frame clones, and not every one. The data hold about 77,000 clones, with under 95% observed a single time. The TCR comes from a female donor in good health, enrolled as a control in a pregnancy study. The sample in question was peripheral blood, obtained after pregnancy. This chain connects TRBV29-1 to TRBJ2-2; 9 bases align to TRBD1. This CDR3 reads CSVGTPGQGAGELFF. The CDR3 DNA reads TGCAGCGTTGGGACCCCGGGACAGGGCGCCGGGGAGCTGTTTTTT.